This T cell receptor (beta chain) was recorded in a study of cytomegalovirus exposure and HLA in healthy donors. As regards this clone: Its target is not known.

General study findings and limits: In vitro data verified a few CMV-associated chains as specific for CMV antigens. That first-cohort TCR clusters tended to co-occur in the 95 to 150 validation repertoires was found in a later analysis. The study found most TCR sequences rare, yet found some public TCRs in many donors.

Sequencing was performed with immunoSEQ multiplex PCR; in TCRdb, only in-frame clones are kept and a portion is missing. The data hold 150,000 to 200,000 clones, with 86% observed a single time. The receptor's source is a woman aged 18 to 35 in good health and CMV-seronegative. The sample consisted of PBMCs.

The DNA of the CDR3 is TGTGCCAGCAGCTTAAAGGGGGAAGGTGAGCAGTTCTTC. Protein: CASSLKGEGEQFF. The chain uses TRBV7-3 and TRBJ2-1, with D maybe TRBD1 (6 bases). Germline assignment: CDR1 SGHTA and CDR2 FQGTGA. This CDR3 has 13 amino acids. Trimming cost V 1 base and J 9 bases, with 10 bases left between them.